The sequence of this TCR beta chain was determined in a study of control samples from healthy donors and cancer patients. Germline V gives CDR1 SGHRS, CDR2 YFSETQ. This CDR3 contains 15 residues. V lost 1 base, J lost 2 bases, and 10 bases lay in between. The table came from immunoSEQ multiplex PCR; TCRdb's copy has only in-frame clones and leaves some out. The table shows about 120,000 clones, with approximately 88% occurring only once. The receptor comes from a middle-aged man in good health. The chain couples TRBV5-1 to TRBJ1-5, with D perhaps TRBD1 (6 bases). The specimen was blood. The CDR3 DNA follows: TGCGCCAGCAGCTTGTCAGGGGATGGCAATCAGCCCCAGCATTTT. This codes for CASSLSGDGNQPQHF.